This TCR beta chain is from a study of vaccination and CD4 T cells after COVID-19. At the level of the study: Samples taken post-COVID came a median about 100 days after diagnosis, ranging from 35 to 161. At a median 72 days (range 14 to 241) after dose two, post-vaccine samples were obtained.

Between the trimmed V and J ends, which lost 8 bases and 1 base, there was a span of 12 bases. This CDR3 has 15 residues. The germline gives CDR1 SNHLY, CDR2 FYNNEI. This sample's treatment: roughly ten-day PBMC culture with coronavirus spike peptide pools or control peptides (ViraFEST assay). The assay that was used to sequence DNA from cultured CD4+ T cells was the Oncomine TCR Beta short-read assay. Once CD4+ T cells had been cultured, genomic DNA was extracted from them. TCRdb fed the PCR reads into MiXCR, producing one record per CDR3 protein. This repertoire shows more than 13,000 distinct CDR3 sequences, 30% found once; its top ten account for roughly 17%. This clonotype was picked up a small number of times. What it recognizes is unknown.

The source material was cultured CD4+ T cells from blood. This chain joins TRBV2 and TRBJ2-6; D is perhaps TRBD2 (6 bases). This receptor was identified in a human donor with COVID-19. In nucleotides, the CDR3 is TGTGCCAGCGGGGGGTTCAGTTCTGGGGCCAACGTCCTGACTTTC. Protein: CASGGFSSGANVLTF.